At least ten counts were recorded for the clone carrying this TCR beta chain. Its specificity is unknown. TCRdb re-called the 5' RACE reads with MiXCR, one entry per CDR3 protein. The table lists around 510,000 distinct CDR3 sequences, about a fifth of them singletons. The data are from a study of T-cell memory formation after mild COVID-19. Findings and caveats of the study: Memory from before infection featured some responding clones, which suggests cross-reactive memory joined.

The germline V and J ends were trimmed by 6 bases and 1 base, with 9 bases remaining between them. CDR3 length: 13 residues. The V call is TRBV12-3 or TRBV12-4, the J call TRBJ1-1; D possibly corresponds to TRBD1 (5 bases). This clonotype was sampled from an adult woman who had mild COVID-19 (a few samples of this study predate the infection). Cell type and time point are not known. Material for sequencing was PBMCs or a T cell subset sorted from them (not recorded which). CDR3 DNA: TGTGCCAGCAGCTTCGGGGGGAACACTGAAGCTTTCTTT. This codes for CASSFGGNTEAFF.